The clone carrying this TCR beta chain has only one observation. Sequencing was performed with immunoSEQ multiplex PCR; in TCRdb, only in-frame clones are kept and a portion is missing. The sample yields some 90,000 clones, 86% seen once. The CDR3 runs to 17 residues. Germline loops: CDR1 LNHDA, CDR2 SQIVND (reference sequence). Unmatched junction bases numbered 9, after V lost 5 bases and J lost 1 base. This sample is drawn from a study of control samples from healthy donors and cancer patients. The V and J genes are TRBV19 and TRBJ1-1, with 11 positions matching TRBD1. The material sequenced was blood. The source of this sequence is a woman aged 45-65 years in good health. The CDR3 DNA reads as TGTGCCAGTAGTGCGAGAGGGACAGGGGGTGCGAACACTGAAGCTTTCTTT. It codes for CASSARGTGGANTEAFF.